The source of this TCR beta chain is a study of T-cell reconstitution after alpha-beta-depleted transplantation in children. CDR1 SGHAT and CDR2 FQDESV come from the germline V gene (reference sequence). Deletions cut 1 base from V and 6 bases from J, with 10 bases between. The CDR3 has 14 amino acids. This clonotype was detected a few times. Unique molecular identifiers were incorporated into the prepared TCRbeta library. MiXCR, run by TCRdb on the PCR reads, gives a single entry per CDR3 protein. This sample has under 450,000 distinct CDR3 sequences, with more than 10% found just once. The genes are TRBV11-1 and TRBJ2-1, with D unresolved. The sequencing here drew on PBMCs, taken from the stem cell graft. This sequence originates from a human donor who donated a stem cell graft to a child with Fanconi anemia. CDR3 sequence (DNA): TGTGCCAGCAGCTTAGAGGTAGATATCAATGAGCAGTTCTTC. It specifies CASSLEVDINEQFF.